The rows below give T cell receptor beta chains drawn from one sample of a study of shared clonotypes between healthy human individuals. Sequenced by immunoSEQ multiplex PCR; TCRdb stores in-frame clones only, minus some. The sample lists a few million clones, around nine tenths occurring once. Sequenced sample: naive CD4+ T cells sorted from blood. The source of these receptors is a man aged 18 to 29 in good health. CDR3s leave out the opening cysteine and the closing phenylalanine or tryptophan.

ASRETGGSNEKLF | TRBV28
ASSLVVGASYEQY | TRBV5-1
ASRLVVPTSEGRLF | TRBV12-2
ASSLTSTGDNQPQH | TRBV28
ASSEAGTSGRASYEQY | TRBV10-2
ASTWLGLAGVVDTQY | TRBV5-1
ASSPPRRSSYNEQF | TRBV28
ASSLQGSYEQY | TRBV28
ASSYSRLAGGETQY | TRBV6-5
ASRETGSKYGYT | TRBV27
ASSVGGEGHTEAF | TRBV9
ASTQTGGAQHGYT | TRBV27